This TCR beta chain was identified during a study of shared clonotypes between healthy human individuals. Study as a whole: Per donor, CD8 memory used one plate, CD8 naive used two, CD4 memory used three and CD4 naive used three.

Cells designated naive CD8 were CD45RO-negative and were positively selected for CCR7, with terminally differentiated effector memory CD45RA+ cells excluded. All of the donors resided in Nashville, Tennessee, and each was a Caucasian adult. Germline V gives CDR1 SGDLS, CDR2 YYNGEE. The CDR3 loop spans 15 amino acids. V shed 4 bases, J shed 1 base, and the junction held 7 bases outside the gene matches. Method: immunoSEQ multiplex PCR; TCRdb's copy keeps in-frame clones and lacks some. Among around 2.1 million clones listed, 93% were seen once. The clonotype comes from a man aged 18-30 years in good health. Some clones in this sample may be carry-over from other donors' samples. The rearrangement links TRBV9 to TRBJ1-1; 7 bases fit TRBD1. The specimen was naive CD8+ T cells from PBMCs. The CDR3 loop reads CASSRAGTANTEAFF. The CDR3 bases are TGTGCCAGCAGCCGCGCCGGGACAGCGAACACTGAAGCTTTCTTT.